This T cell receptor (beta chain) derives from a study of early T cells in non-severe SARS-CoV-2 infection (dated by TCRdb to the early 2020s). About the investigation overall: Because TCR sequencing relied on bulk RNA taken from unsorted whole blood, pairing of alpha and beta chains was not possible.

The study was a case-control design nested within a healthcare worker cohort in London, UK, with weekly nasopharyngeal swab PCR tests and blood sampling. Healthcare workers were recruited between 23 and 31 March 2020, during the week of the UK lockdown, and were followed weekly for up to about 16 weeks. Libraries were built with 5' RACE. The reads were generated on a NextSeq 500. The TCR library protocol attached unique molecular identifiers to individual cDNA molecules to correct for sequencing error and PCR bias. TCR alpha and beta chains were both sequenced, and the abundances of alpha and beta sequences in each sample were closely correlated with each other. The authors' pipeline ran thus. Decombinator V4 was used to annotate TCR sequences for V gene, J gene and CDR3. TCRs were defined as expanded if a significant change between any two time points was detected under a Poisson model with p below 0.0001. TCR abundances were normalised to the total number of TCRs sequenced in each sample and reported as counts per million. VDJdb, accessed 1 November 2021, was searched for CMV, EBV and SARS-CoV-2 annotated TCRs, excluding TCRs annotated for multiple antigens. Through fastp at Q25 and MiXCR, TCRdb rebuilt clones from the public reads, retaining in-frame beta chains. Under each unique CDR3 protein, matching rows form one entry showing the most common genes and DNA. These V and J calls derive from TCRdb rather than the authors' analysis. The sample table contains 95,000 to 100,000 distinct CDR3 sequences; only one count was recorded for approximately 11% of them. The ten top clones hold around 5.4% of the sample.

A note on this clonotype: The specificity of this receptor is unknown. No quality values exist for individual bases; no much larger clone is one base distant.

Results the study describes overall, beyond this receptor: VDJdb matching was skewed toward anti-spike CD8 responses, so virus-specific expansions were likely underestimated and private and CD4 specificities were missed.

The clonotype originates from an adult who was a healthcare worker with PCR-confirmed SARS-CoV-2 infection or an uninfected control (not recorded which). Source material: whole blood.

The DNA reads as follows: TGTGCCAGCAGTTTCTGGGGGGCTAAGGGGGAGCAGTACTTC. Its protein reads: CASSFWGAKGEQYF. The rearranged chain carries TRBV12-3 or TRBV12-4 and TRBJ2-7, with the D assignment possibly TRBD1 or TRBD2, given 6 matching bases for each. The V and J ends are trimmed by 3 bases and 7 bases, leaving 16 bases between them. The CDR3 starts with the cysteine, ends with the phenylalanine, and has 14 residues. Just the 42-base CDR3 DNA is kept, in frame starting at base 1.